This TCR beta chain was identified during a study of cytomegalovirus exposure and HLA in healthy donors. Points from the study as a whole: TCR sequences were mostly rare, though some public TCRs occurred in many donors.

In germline, CDR1 is MNHEY, CDR2 SVGAGI. Germline trimming cut 2 bases from V and 4 bases from J; bases unmatched to any gene: 2. This CDR3 is built from 16 residues. Primers: 60 Vbeta forward and 13 Jbeta reverse. TCRdb's table, derived via immunoSEQ multiplex PCR, lists solely in-frame clones and lacks some. The data show about 190,000 clones, with over 80% seen just once and approximately 1.2% held by the top ten. Remarks on this clone: What it binds is unknown.

Nominal health characterized the donors when sampled, though unrecorded immune exposures were likely. The chain joins TRBV6-5 to TRBJ2-1; the match to TRBD2 covers 13 bases. The sequence derives from a boy aged 2 to 10 in good health and CMV-seronegative. The material sequenced was PBMCs. In nucleotides, the CDR3 is TGTGCCAGCAGTTACCGGACTAGCGGGAGATACAATGAGCAGTTCTTC. Its protein is CASSYRTSGRYNEQFF.